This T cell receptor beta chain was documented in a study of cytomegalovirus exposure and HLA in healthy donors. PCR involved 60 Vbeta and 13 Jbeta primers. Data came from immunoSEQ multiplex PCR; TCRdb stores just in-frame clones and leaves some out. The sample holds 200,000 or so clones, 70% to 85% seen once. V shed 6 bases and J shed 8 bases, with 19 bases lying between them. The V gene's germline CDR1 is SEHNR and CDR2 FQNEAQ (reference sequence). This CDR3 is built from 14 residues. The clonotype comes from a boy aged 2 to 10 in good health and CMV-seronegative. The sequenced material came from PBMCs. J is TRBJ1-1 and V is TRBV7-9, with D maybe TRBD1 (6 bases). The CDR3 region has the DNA TGTGCCAGCAGTTCTCCGAGGACAGAACCAGAAGCTTTCTTT. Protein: CASSSPRTEPEAFF.